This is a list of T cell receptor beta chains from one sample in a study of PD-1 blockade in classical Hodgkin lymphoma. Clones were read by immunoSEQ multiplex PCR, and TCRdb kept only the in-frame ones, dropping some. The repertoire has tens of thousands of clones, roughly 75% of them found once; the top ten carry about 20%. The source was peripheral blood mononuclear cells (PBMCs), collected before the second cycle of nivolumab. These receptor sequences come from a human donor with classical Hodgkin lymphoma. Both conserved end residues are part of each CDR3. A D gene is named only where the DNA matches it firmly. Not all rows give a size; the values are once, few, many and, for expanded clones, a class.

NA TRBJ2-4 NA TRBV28 TGTGCCAGCAGCCCCATCGCAGGGAAAAACATTCAGTACTTC CASSPIAGKNIQYF
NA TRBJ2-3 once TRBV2 TGTGCCAGCAGTGAAGCGTTTCGACAGGGCACAGATACGCAGTATTTT CASSEAFRQGTDTQYF
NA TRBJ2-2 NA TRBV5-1 TGCGCCAGCAGCGGCTATACTAGTAACACCGGGGAGCTGTTTTTT CASSGYTSNTGELFF
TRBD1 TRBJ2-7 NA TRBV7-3 TGTGCCAGCAGCTTGACAGGGGGCCTCGACGAGCAGTACTTC CASSLTGGLDEQYF
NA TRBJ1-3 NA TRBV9 TGTGCCAGCAACAAGGGGTTGTTGGGAAACACCATATATTTT CASNKGLLGNTIYF
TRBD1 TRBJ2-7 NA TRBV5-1 TGCGCCAGCAGCCGGGACAGGGGGCGATCGAACGAGCAGTACTTC CASSRDRGRSNEQYF
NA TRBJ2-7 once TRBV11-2 TGTGCCAGCAGCAACCCAGCGGGTAGCTCCTACGAGCAGTACTTC CASSNPAGSSYEQYF
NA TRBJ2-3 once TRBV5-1 TGCGCCAGCAGCTCGACGGGATTCACAGATACGCAGTATTTT CASSSTGFTDTQYF
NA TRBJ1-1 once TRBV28 TGTGCCAGCATAATCCGGCAGGGAACTGAAGCTTTCTTT CASIIRQGTEAFF
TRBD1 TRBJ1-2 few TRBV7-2 TGTGCCAGCAGCGCATCCGGGACAGGGTACTATGGCTACACCTTC CASSASGTGYYGYTF
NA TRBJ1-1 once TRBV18 TGTGCCAGCTCATCTCTCCAAGCTGAAGCTTTCTTT CASSSLQAEAFF
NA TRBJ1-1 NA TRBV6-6 TGTGCCAGCAGTTACCAAGGGAACACTGAAGCTTTCTTT CASSYQGNTEAFF
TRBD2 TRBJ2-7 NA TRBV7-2 TGTGCCAGCAGCTTACAGACTAGCGGACCCTACGAGCAGTACTTC CASSLQTSGPYEQYF
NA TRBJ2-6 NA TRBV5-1 TGCGCCAGTAACGACCGGGGATCTGGGGCCAACGTCCTGACTTTC CASNDRGSGANVLTF
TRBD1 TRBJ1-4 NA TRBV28 TGTGCCAGCAGCAAGGACAGGGGGCATGAAAAACTGTTTTTT CASSKDRGHEKLFF
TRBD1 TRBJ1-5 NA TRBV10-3 TGTGCCATCAATGAACAGGGGAATCAGCCCCAGCATTTT CAINEQGNQPQHF
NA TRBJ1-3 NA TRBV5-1 TGCGCCAGCAGCTTGGTTGTGGGGCAGTCTGGAAACACCATATATTTT CASSLVVGQSGNTIYF
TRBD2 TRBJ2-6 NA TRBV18 TGTGCCAGCTCACCAGGGAGGGGCAACTCTGGGGCCAACGTCCTGACTTTC CASSPGRGNSGANVLTF
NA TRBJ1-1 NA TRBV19 TGTGCCAGTAAGAAAGCGAACACTGAAGCTTTCTTT CASKKANTEAFF
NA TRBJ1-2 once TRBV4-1 TGCGCCAGCAGAGGCGGGACCACAGACTATGGCTACACCTTC CASRGGTTDYGYTF
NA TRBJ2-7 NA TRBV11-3 TGTGCCAGCAGCTTCGCTACTCAACGGGAGCAGTACTTC CASSFATQREQYF
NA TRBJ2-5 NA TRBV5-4 TGTGCCAGCAGCTTGGTTCAAGAGACCCAGTACTTC CASSLVQETQYF
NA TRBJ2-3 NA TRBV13 TGTGCCAGCAGCCCGGGGGGCACAGATACGCAGTATTTT CASSPGGTDTQYF
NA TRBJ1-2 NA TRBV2 TGTGCCAGCAGTGAAGATAGGGGGGAGGATGGCTACACCTTC CASSEDRGEDGYTF